This T cell receptor beta chain was obtained from a study of Ad26.COV2.S vaccination and SARS-CoV-2 variants. The overall study: Once or twice, 56 days apart, Ad26.COV2.S was delivered intramuscularly.

Generated by immunoSEQ multiplex PCR, the TCRdb table keeps only in-frame clones and is missing some. This table has roughly 680,000 clones, 80% to 90% appearing once. The sample's treatment: 15 to 20 received Ad26.COV2.S at low or high dose, single or two shots; five or six received placebo; per-sample allocation not given. All samples were drawn on day 63, counting from the first vaccine or placebo injection. CDR1 MDHEN and CDR2 SYDVKM come from the germline V gene. CDR3 length: 14 amino acids. J was trimmed by 6 bases and V by 3 bases; bases with no gene match: 3. The clonotype comes from a person between 18 and 65 years old who received the Ad26.COV2.S COVID-19 vaccine or a placebo. The specimen comprised peripheral blood, sampled in a trial of Ad26.COV2.S vaccine versus placebo. V gene TRBV28 combines with J gene TRBJ2-2; TRBD2 agrees at 8 bases. CDR3 sequence reads: CASSFVAGSGELFF. In nucleotides, the CDR3 is TGTGCCAGCAGTTTCGTAGCGGGGTCCGGGGAGCTGTTTTTT.